The 18 T cell receptor beta chains below all came from one sample that was sequenced in a study of neurological immune-mediated disorders. MiXCR, run by TCRdb on the 5' RACE reads, gives a single entry per CDR3 protein. The data contain more than 75,000 distinct CDR3 sequences, 10% of them singletons. Specimen: PBMCs. The receptors originated from a man aged 40-49 years in good health.

This clonotype was observed many times. J is TRBJ2-2 and V is TRBV5-1; no clear D. Germline lookup yields CDR1 SGHRS and CDR2 YFSETQ. There are 15 residues in the CDR3. The V end was cut by 0 bases, the J end by 0 bases, with 6 bases between. The CDR3 region has the DNA TGCGCCAGCAGCTTGGACCCCACGAACACCGGGGAGCTGTTTTTT. Amino acids: CASSLDPTNTGELFF.

This clonotype was detected ten times or more. The rearrangement uses TRBV28 and TRBJ2-3; 11 bases match TRBD1. V shed 6 bases, J shed 5 bases, and the junction held 10 bases outside the gene matches. Germline assignment: CDR1 MDHEN and CDR2 SYDVKM. This CDR3 contains 16 residues. The CDR3 sequence: CASRWDRGAPIDTQYF. The CDR3, as DNA: TGTGCCAGCAGATGGGACAGGGGGGCCCCCATAGATACGCAGTATTTT. Combining the CDR3 with reference TRBV28 and TRBJ2-3 gives the whole variable domain DVKVTQSSRYLVKRTGEKVFLECVQDMDHENMFWYRQDPGLGLRLIYFSYDVKMKEKGDIPEGYSVSREKKERFSLILESASTNQTSMYLCASRWDRGAPIDTQYFGPGTRLTVL.

Ten or more counts support this clonotype. This chain joins TRBV5-1 and TRBJ2-7; 7 nucleotides align to TRBD1. V lost 3 bases and J lost 3; bases outside the gene matches: 9. Germline loops: CDR1 SGHRS, CDR2 YFSETQ. The CDR3 totals 15 residues. CDR3 sequence (DNA): TGCGCCAGCAGCTCCACAGGGGAACCGCTCTACGAGCAGTACTTC. Protein: CASSSTGEPLYEQYF.

The table lists this clonotype with many counts. V gene TRBV11-2 combines with J gene TRBJ1-2; 10 positions match TRBD1. CDR3 length: 17 amino acids. V shed 5 bases and J 7 bases; nucleotides not matched to a gene: 16. Looked up from germline, CDR1 is SGHAT and CDR2 is FQNNGV. Here the CDR3 DNA reads TGTGCCAGCAGCCTACACACCGGGACAGGGGTTTCAGGTGGCTACACCTTC. Its protein product is CASSLHTGTGVSGGYTF.

This clonotype was recorded many times. This sequence joins TRBV29-1 and TRBJ2-3; weak D call: TRBD1 (6 bases). This CDR3 comprises 12 residues. The V end lost 2 bases, the J end lost 4 bases, and 7 bases lay between the germline ends. Germline V gene sequence: CDR1 SQVTM, CDR2 ANQGSEA. In nucleotides, the CDR3 is TGCAGCGTTGAAACAGGGTCAGATACGCAGTATTTT. Amino acids: CSVETGSDTQYF.

The DNA for the CDR3 is TGTGCCAGCAGTGGGCGCGGAAGTCTGAACACTGAAGCTTTCTTT. Protein product: CASSGRGSLNTEAFF. The rearrangement joins TRBV12-3 or TRBV12-4 to TRBJ1-1; D is ambiguous. The V and J ends lost 5 bases and 0 bases respectively, with 13 bases between them. There are 15 residues in the CDR3.

This clonotype was detected ten times or more. This chain connects TRBV7-2 to TRBJ1-1; tentative D call: TRBD1 (5 bases). The germline V gene has CDR1 SGHTA and CDR2 FQGNSA. Trimming removed 5 bases at V and 5 bases at J, with 24 bases between. This CDR3 comprises 17 residues. The CDR3 region is CASSKALLDSGYTEAFF. In DNA form, the CDR3 reads TGTGCCAGCAGCAAAGCCCTCCTGGACTCAGGGTATACTGAAGCTTTCTTT.

The sample holds many counts of this clonotype. This chain joins TRBV7-9 and TRBJ2-1, with a weak D call TRBD2 (6 bases). The CDR3 totals 15 residues. V lost 1 base and J lost 6, with 13 bases in between. Germline lookup yields CDR1 SEHNR and CDR2 FQNEAQ (reference sequence). CDR3 nucleotide sequence: TGTGCCAGCAGCTTAGATTTGGGGACTTCCAATGAGCAGTTCTTC. Its protein is CASSLDLGTSNEQFF.

This clonotype appeared many times. J is TRBJ2-2 and V is TRBV24-1; the match to TRBD1 covers 10 bases. Germline CDR1 KGHDR, CDR2 SFDVKD. V lost 7 bases and J lost 6; bases outside the gene matches: 1. The CDR3 is 13 residues long. The CDR3 protein is CATRGTGAGELFF. The CDR3 nucleotides are TGTGCCACCAGAGGGACAGGGGCCGGGGAGCTGTTTTTT.

At least ten counts were recorded for this clonotype. The V and J genes are TRBV7-2 and TRBJ2-2, with 12 bases fitting TRBD1. V lost 4 bases to trimming and J lost 7 bases; unmatched junction nucleotides: 1. CDR1 is SGHTA and CDR2 is FQGNSA in the germline V gene. This CDR3 is 14 amino acids long. CDR3 nucleotides: TGTGCCAGCAGCTGGGACAGGGGGCGCGGGGAGCTGTTTTTT. Residues: CASSWDRGRGELFF.

There are many counts of this clonotype. The CDR3 coding sequence is TGTGCCAGCAGTCAACCTCGGGACGGTGAGCAGTTCTTC. Translating gives CASSQPRDGEQFF. V and J are TRBV6-5 and TRBJ2-1; D is possibly TRBD1 or TRBD2 (5 bases each). Deletions cut 5 bases from V and 9 bases from J, with 14 bases between. This CDR3 has 13 residues. The germline CDR1 and CDR2 sequences are MNHEY and SVGAGI.

This clonotype was picked up a small number of times. The gene calls are TRBV27 and TRBJ1-4; D gene uncertain. The CDR3 contains 14 residues. Germline CDR1 is MNHEY and CDR2 is SMNVEV (reference sequence). The germline V and J ends were trimmed by 4 bases and 7 bases, with 13 bases remaining between them. The CDR3 region is CASSSWDVGEKLFF. The CDR3 nucleotides are TGTGCCAGCAGTTCGTGGGATGTTGGTGAAAAACTGTTTTTT.

Many counts were recorded for this clonotype. The chain combines TRBV28 with TRBJ2-7; unclear D gene. V dropped 3 bases and J dropped 1 base, with 7 bases sitting between them. Germline lookup yields CDR1 MDHEN and CDR2 SYDVKM. This CDR3 region has 13 residues. The CDR3 DNA reads as TGTGCCAGCAGTTTGGTCCTATCCTACGAGCAGTACTTC. Encoded protein: CASSLVLSYEQYF.

This clonotype was recorded at least ten times. The chain recombines TRBV29-1 with TRBJ2-2; TRBD2 aligns across 15 bases. J was trimmed by 2 bases and V by 0 bases; bases with no gene match: 4. Germline lookup yields CDR1 SQVTM and CDR2 ANQGSEA. The CDR3 extends over 18 amino acids. The CDR3 nucleotides read TGCAGCGTTGAAGATCGGACTAGCGGGAGGGTTAACACCGGGGAGCTGTTTTTT. This gives the protein CSVEDRTSGRVNTGELFF.

This clonotype was counted ten times or more. This chain joins TRBV6-2 or TRBV6-3 and TRBJ1-1; no definite D call. Germline V CDR1 and CDR2: MNHEY, SVGEGT. V lost 8 bases to trimming and J lost 5 bases, with 18 bases between them. This CDR3 region has 14 residues. The DNA for the CDR3 is TGTGCCAGCCAGCCCCTATCGACGGTTACTGAAGCTTTCTTT. Its protein product is CASQPLSTVTEAFF.

This clonotype was seen at least ten times. The chain couples TRBV12-3 or TRBV12-4 to TRBJ2-1, with 9 bases that match TRBD2. Trimming removed 2 bases from V and 7 bases from J; junction bases left unmatched: 6. The CDR3 covers 15 residues. The CDR3 spells CASSLLAGRKNEQFF. CDR3 in DNA: TGTGCCAGCAGTTTACTAGCGGGGAGGAAGAATGAGCAGTTCTTC.

This clonotype was seen a handful of times. The chain links TRBV5-1 to TRBJ1-1, with TRBD1 matching over 7 bases. CDR1 and CDR2 from the germline V gene are SGHRS and YFSETQ. The CDR3 spans 14 residues. V lost 6 bases and J lost 0; bases outside the gene matches: 5. The CDR3, as DNA: TGCGCCAGCACCCCAGGGGGGTTGAACACTGAAGCTTTCTTT. Translating it yields CASTPGGLNTEAFF.

This clonotype was seen many times. V usage is TRBV20-1 and J usage is TRBJ2-7; D call uncertain. CDR3 length equals 13 residues. Germline loops: CDR1 DFQATT, CDR2 SNEGSKA (reference sequence). The germline V and J ends were trimmed by 0 bases and 6 bases, with 12 bases remaining between them. The CDR3 here is CSARDGQKGEQYF. CDR3 nucleotide sequence: TGCAGTGCTAGAGATGGGCAGAAGGGCGAGCAGTACTTC.